The 8 T cell receptor beta chains reported below all come from one sample, sequenced in a study of metastatic and nonmetastatic thyroid tumors. MiXCR re-clonotyped the PCR reads for TCRdb. The table records about 32,000 clones, 20% of them present only once. Patients underwent thyroid surgery, and none had received any treatment before it. The sequenced sample consisted of blood. All receptors derive from a female donor with papillary thyroid cancer or a benign thyroid nodule (not recorded which). Some clones in this sample may be carry-over from other donors' samples.

This clone has at least ten counts. This chain joins TRBV14 and TRBJ1-6, with TRBD1 matching 7 bases. Germline trimming cut 3 bases from V and 7 bases from J; bases unmatched to any gene: 6. The CDR3 has 15 residues. The germline V gene has CDR1 SGHDN and CDR2 FVKESK. CDR3 protein: CASSQSGTDNSPLHF. The CDR3 DNA reads as TGTGCCAGCAGCCAGTCCGGGACAGACAATTCACCCCTCCACTTT.

This clone was detected many times. This sequence joins TRBV28 and TRBJ2-1; 10 positions agree with TRBD2. The CDR3 extends over 15 amino acids. From germline, CDR1 is MDHEN and CDR2 SYDVKM. The ends lost 2 bases at V and 6 bases at J; junction bases unmatched: 4. The CDR3 DNA sequence: TGTGCCAGCAGTTTAAGCGGGGGGGAGGTCAATGAGCAGTTCTTC. Its protein is CASSLSGGEVNEQFF.

This chain's CDR3 is CASSTRTSGADTQYF. CDR3 sequence (DNA): TGTGCCAGTAGTACCCGGACTAGCGGGGCAGATACGCAGTATTTT. The chain combines TRBV19 with TRBJ2-3, with 12 positions matching TRBD2. V shed 4 bases, J shed 4 bases, and the junction held 3 bases outside the gene matches. Per the germline V gene, CDR1 is LNHDA and CDR2 is SQIVND (reference sequence). The CDR3 is made up of 15 amino acids. Full variable domain (outside the CDR3, taken from reference TRBV19 and TRBJ2-3): DGGITQSPKYLFRKEGQNVTLSCEQNLNHDAMYWYRQDPGQGLRLIYYSQIVNDFQKGDIAEGYSVSREKKESFPLTVTSAQKNPTAFYLCASSTRTSGADTQYFGPGTRLTVL.

The CDR3 region has the DNA TGTGCCAGCAGTTTTTACAGCAGTGAACGATCCGGCTACACCTTC. Its protein is CASSFYSSERSGYTF. V is TRBV12-3 or TRBV12-4 and J is TRBJ1-2, with D hard to call. V was shortened by 3 bases and J by 8 bases, with 19 bases between the two germline ends. The CDR3 sequence is 15 residues long.

This clone was observed a few times. V gene TRBV7-9 combines with J gene TRBJ1-3; D is undetermined. The CDR3 has 12 residues. Germline CDR1 reads SEHNR; CDR2 reads FQNEAQ (reference sequence). V gave up 1 base and J gave up 7 bases, with 5 bases separating them. CDR3 protein: CASSLVGNTIYF. The CDR3 nucleotides are TGTGCCAGCAGCTTAGTAGGCAACACCATATATTTT.

This clone is labeled medium-sized (0.01 to 0.1%). The V call is TRBV5-1, the J call TRBJ1-6; TRBD1 matches at 8 bases. Germline V CDR1 and CDR2: SGHRS, YFSETQ. The V segment lost 0 bases and the J segment 8 bases; nucleotides outside the gene matches: 1. CDR3 length: 14 residues. CDR3 loop: CASSLAGGYSPLHF. CDR3 DNA sequence: TGCGCCAGCAGCTTGGCAGGGGGCTATTCACCCCTCCACTTT.

The CDR3: CSARDQGSGYTF. The DNA for the CDR3 is TGCAGTGCTAGAGATCAGGGTTCGGGCTACACCTTC. The chain links TRBV20-1 to TRBJ1-2; weak D call: TRBD1 (5 bases). This CDR3 is 12 amino acids long. From germline, CDR1 is DFQATT and CDR2 SNEGSKA (reference sequence). Trimming stripped 0 bases from V and 8 bases from J, with 10 bases between.

As to this clone: One junction end disagrees with the germline gene, perhaps due to a read error. The chain uses TRBV27 and TRBJ2-7; D might be TRBD1 (6 bases). Germline CDR1 reads MNHEY; CDR2 reads SMNVEV (reference sequence). The CDR3 is 14 residues long. The DNA for the CDR3 is TGTGCCCGCAGTGCGTACCCCAGGGGCTACGAGCAGTACTTC. It encodes CARSAYPRGYEQYF.